The TCR beta chain described here comes from a study of cytomegalovirus exposure and HLA in healthy donors. General study points: Researchers reported that a few CMV-associated chains were confirmed in vitro as CMV antigen-specific. Later analysis suggested links between common viral pathogens and several top significant clusters. Earlier analysis yielded a pattern in which most TCR beta V segments were productive about 87% or about 30% of the time. Later genetic work tied a missense DCLRE1C variant to beta-chain V and J trimming.

As concerns this clone: Its antigen remains unknown.

V was pared by 0 bases and J by 5 bases, with 10 bases between. The germline CDR1 and CDR2 sequences are MNHEY and SVGAGI. The CDR3 spans 14 residues. The PCR had 60 Vbeta and 13 Jbeta primers. Using immunoSEQ multiplex PCR, the repertoire was profiled, and TCRdb retains in-frame clones only, with some absent. The data hold about 160,000 clones, with about 65% observed a single time. The receptor's source is a young woman in good health and CMV-seropositive. The chain has TRBV6-5 and TRBJ2-5, with a weak D call TRBD2 (6 bases). Sequences were obtained from PBMCs. CDR3 region: CASSYSGDSETQYF. The CDR3, as DNA: TGTGCCAGCAGTTACTCAGGGGACTCGGAGACCCAGTACTTC.